Listed below are T cell receptor beta chains from one sample, sequenced in a study of CD8 T cells in ankylosing spondylitis. MiXCR was run by TCRdb on the 5' RACE reads, yielding one entry per CDR3 protein. The sample records 200,000 or so distinct CDR3 sequences, roughly 24% being singletons. Sequencing input: blood, either unsorted or a sorted T cell fraction (not recorded which). These receptors originate from a male donor with ankylosing spondylitis or in good health (not recorded which). Both conserved end residues are trimmed from each CDR3. Fields, in order: V gene, D gene, J gene, clone size, CDR3 protein. A D gene is named only where the DNA matches it firmly. Not every row has a clone size; where given, it reads once, few, many or a size class.

V gene: TRBV7-2
D gene: .
J gene: TRBJ1-5
clone size: many
CDR3 protein: ASSLEEGPGQPQH

V gene: TRBV20-1
D gene: .
J gene: TRBJ2-7
clone size: .
CDR3 protein: SARKAGDTYAQY

V gene: TRBV12-3/TRBV12-4
D gene: .
J gene: TRBJ2-1
clone size: many
CDR3 protein: ASGAYNEQF

V gene: TRBV29-1
D gene: TRBD1
J gene: TRBJ2-7
clone size: few
CDR3 protein: SVSLGTGGSYEQY

V gene: TRBV4-1
D gene: .
J gene: TRBJ1-6
clone size: many
CDR3 protein: ASSQDASGRGSPLH

V gene: TRBV5-5
D gene: .
J gene: TRBJ2-1
clone size: once
CDR3 protein: ASSLGTSAGNEQF

V gene: TRBV6-2/TRBV6-3
D gene: .
J gene: TRBJ2-3
clone size: many
CDR3 protein: ASSYVGDTQY

V gene: TRBV6-5
D gene: TRBD2
J gene: TRBJ2-1
clone size: many
CDR3 protein: ASSSPRLAYNEQF

V gene: TRBV20-1
D gene: .
J gene: TRBJ1-5
clone size: many
CDR3 protein: SARGPALSNQPQH

V gene: TRBV20-1
D gene: .
J gene: TRBJ1-1
clone size: few
CDR3 protein: SARGGVGTEAF

V gene: TRBV6-2/TRBV6-3
D gene: TRBD2
J gene: TRBJ2-7
clone size: many
CDR3 protein: ASSYASGRAYEQY

V gene: TRBV7-8
D gene: .
J gene: TRBJ2-1
clone size: many
CDR3 protein: ASSLEVGRRSSYNEQF

V gene: TRBV7-2
D gene: .
J gene: TRBJ2-5
clone size: many
CDR3 protein: ASSTTLASLKETQY

V gene: TRBV7-2
D gene: .
J gene: TRBJ2-7
clone size: .
CDR3 protein: ASSLGSGAYEQY

V gene: TRBV19
D gene: TRBD2
J gene: TRBJ2-1
clone size: many
CDR3 protein: ASSIEPSGRGKQF

V gene: TRBV29-1
D gene: .
J gene: TRBJ2-2
clone size: .
CDR3 protein: SVIGANTGELF

V gene: TRBV5-1
D gene: .
J gene: TRBJ1-2
clone size: few
CDR3 protein: ATSTTARQTDGYT

V gene: TRBV10-3
D gene: .
J gene: TRBJ2-1
clone size: once
CDR3 protein: AIREGEHYNEQF

V gene: TRBV11-2
D gene: .
J gene: TRBJ2-6
clone size: few
CDR3 protein: ASSPVWASTSGANVLT

V gene: TRBV6-1
D gene: .
J gene: TRBJ2-7
clone size: once
CDR3 protein: ASGAGQTWGYEQY

V gene: TRBV29-1
D gene: TRBD2
J gene: TRBJ2-1
clone size: few
CDR3 protein: SVKVAGGGEQF

V gene: TRBV7-9
D gene: TRBD1
J gene: TRBJ1-5
clone size: .
CDR3 protein: ASSQDRVEQPQH

V gene: TRBV12-2
D gene: .
J gene: TRBJ1-4
clone size: .
CDR3 protein: ASRWRAKLDEKLF

V gene: TRBV5-1
D gene: .
J gene: TRBJ2-1
clone size: many
CDR3 protein: ASSLGRDSHNEQF

V gene: TRBV20-1
D gene: .
J gene: TRBJ2-6
clone size: .
CDR3 protein: SARDKLARAGANVLT

V gene: TRBV5-1
D gene: TRBD1
J gene: TRBJ1-6
clone size: .
CDR3 protein: ASSLSGTGGSPLH

V gene: TRBV6-1
D gene: .
J gene: TRBJ2-5
clone size: many
CDR3 protein: ASKLERQGQTQY

V gene: TRBV5-1
D gene: .
J gene: TRBJ2-1
clone size: .
CDR3 protein: ASSLWEQGNEQF

V gene: TRBV9
D gene: TRBD1
J gene: TRBJ2-3
clone size: .
CDR3 protein: ASSARPRTGGTDTQY

V gene: TRBV9
D gene: .
J gene: TRBJ2-1
clone size: many
CDR3 protein: ASSVGVLVYEQF

V gene: TRBV2
D gene: .
J gene: TRBJ1-5
clone size: many
CDR3 protein: ASRRVGGQPQH

V gene: TRBV5-1
D gene: .
J gene: TRBJ2-5
clone size: few
CDR3 protein: ASSLNVAGETQY

V gene: TRBV10-3
D gene: .
J gene: TRBJ1-1
clone size: .
CDR3 protein: AISASYTEAF

V gene: TRBV20-1
D gene: TRBD2
J gene: TRBJ2-3
clone size: .
CDR3 protein: SAPDSGRLEDTQY